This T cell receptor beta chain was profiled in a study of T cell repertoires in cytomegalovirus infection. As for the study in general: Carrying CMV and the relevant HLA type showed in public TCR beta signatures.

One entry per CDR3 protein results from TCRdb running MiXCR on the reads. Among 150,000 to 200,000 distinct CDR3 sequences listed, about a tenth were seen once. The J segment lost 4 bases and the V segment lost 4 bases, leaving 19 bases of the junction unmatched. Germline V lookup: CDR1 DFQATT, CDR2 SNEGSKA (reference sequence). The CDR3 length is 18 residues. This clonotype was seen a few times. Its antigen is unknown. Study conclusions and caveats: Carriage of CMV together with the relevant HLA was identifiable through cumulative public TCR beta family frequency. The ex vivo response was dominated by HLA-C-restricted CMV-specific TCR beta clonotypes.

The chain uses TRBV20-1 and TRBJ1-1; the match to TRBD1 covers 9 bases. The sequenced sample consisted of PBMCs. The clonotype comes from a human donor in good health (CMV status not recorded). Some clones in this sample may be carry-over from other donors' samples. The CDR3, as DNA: TGCAGTGCTAAAGGACAGGGGCCTCGTGTGGGGTTCGGCACTGAAGCTTTCTTT. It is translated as CSAKGQGPRVGFGTEAFF.